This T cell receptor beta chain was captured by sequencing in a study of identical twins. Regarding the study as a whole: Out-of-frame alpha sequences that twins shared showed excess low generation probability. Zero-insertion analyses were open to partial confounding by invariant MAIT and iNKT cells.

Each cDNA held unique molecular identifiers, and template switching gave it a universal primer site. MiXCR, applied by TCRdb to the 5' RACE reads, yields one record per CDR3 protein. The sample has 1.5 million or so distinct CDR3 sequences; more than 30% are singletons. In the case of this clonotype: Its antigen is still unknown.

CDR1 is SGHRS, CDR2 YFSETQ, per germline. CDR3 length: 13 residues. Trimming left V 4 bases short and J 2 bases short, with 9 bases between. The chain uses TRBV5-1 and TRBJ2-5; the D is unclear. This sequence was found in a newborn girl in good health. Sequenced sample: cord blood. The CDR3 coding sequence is TGCGCCAGCAGCGGAGCCGTACAAGAGACCCAGTACTTC. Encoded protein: CASSGAVQETQYF.